This entry lists 11 T cell receptor beta chains sequenced from one sample in a study of T cells after yellow fever vaccination. A single record per CDR3 protein comes from TCRdb applying MiXCR to the 5' RACE reads. Among some 290,000 distinct CDR3 sequences listed, roughly 10% were seen once. This sample comprised CD4+ T cells sorted from PBMCs, obtained 45 days after the yellow fever booster vaccination. The receptor set was obtained from a young man who received the YFV17D yellow fever vaccine.

The chain combines TRBV5-1 with TRBJ2-3; 7 positions agree with TRBD1. This CDR3 contains 14 residues. J gave up 4 bases and V 4 bases, and 6 bases lay outside the gene matches. CDR1 SGHRS and CDR2 YFSETQ come from the germline V gene. DNA for the CDR3: TGCGCCAGCAGCGCGCGACAGGGCTCAGATACGCAGTATTTT. Amino acid sequence: CASSARQGSDTQYF.

The V gene is TRBV9, the J gene TRBJ1-4; possibly TRBD1 for D (5 bases). This CDR3 has 15 amino acids. V was pared by 2 bases and J by 8 bases, with 16 bases between. Per germline, CDR1 SGDLS and CDR2 YYNGEE. CDR3 in amino acids: CASSVAPGDGEKLFF. In nucleotides, the CDR3 is TGTGCCAGCAGCGTGGCCCCCGGGGACGGAGAAAAACTGTTTTTT. The full variable domain, with the rest looked up from reference TRBV9 and TRBJ1-4, is DSGVTQTPKHLITATGQRVTLRCSPRSGDLSVYWYQQSLDQGLQFLIQYYNGEERAKGNILERFSAQQFPDLHSELNLSSLELGDSALYFCASSVAPGDGEKLFFGSGTQLSVL.

This clonotype was seen a handful of times. This chain uses TRBV15 with TRBJ2-3, with 12 bases that match TRBD2. The CDR3 runs 18 residues. Trimming cost V 0 bases and J 2 bases; bases outside gene matches: 6. Germline V lookup: CDR1 LNHNV, CDR2 YYDKDF (reference sequence). CDR3 nucleotide sequence: TGTGCCACCAGCAGAGATCTAACTAGCGGGGGGCCCACAGATACGCAGTATTTT. The encoded protein is CATSRDLTSGGPTDTQYF.

The rearrangement uses TRBV10-3 and TRBJ2-1; D tentatively reads TRBD1 or TRBD2 (5 bases each). This CDR3 region has 11 residues. With 8 bases removed from V and 6 bases from J, the gap between germline ends came to 8 bases. Per the germline V gene, CDR1 is ENHRY and CDR2 is SYGVKD. In DNA form, the CDR3 reads TGTGCCATCTCAGGGAGCAATGAGCAGTTCTTC. Protein sequence: CAISGSNEQFF.

This clonotype showed up just a few times. The chain uses TRBV7-2 and TRBJ2-1, with 14 bases fitting TRBD2. Trimming took 1 base from V and 5 from J; bases not matched to a gene: 1. Germline-derived CDR1 and CDR2 are SGHTA and FQGNSA. There are 16 residues in the CDR3. The CDR3, as DNA: TGTGCCAGCAGCTTAGAGGGACTAGCGGGGGACAATGAGCAGTTCTTC. This translates into CASSLEGLAGDNEQFF.

At least ten counts were recorded for this clonotype. V usage is TRBV7-6 and J usage is TRBJ2-1, with a weak D call TRBD2 (5 bases). CDR3 size: 14 residues. V was clipped by 4 bases and J by 8 bases, with 15 bases between them. Germline V gives CDR1 SGHVS, CDR2 FNYEAQ. The CDR3 nucleotides are TGTGCCAGCAGCTCCATAAGACTAAACCATGAGCAGTTCTTC. It encodes CASSSIRLNHEQFF.

V usage is TRBV6-2 or TRBV6-3 and J usage is TRBJ2-5, with TRBD2 matching 7 bases. The CDR3 has 14 amino acids. V lost 7 bases, J lost 7 bases, and 12 bases stayed unmatched. Per germline, CDR1 MNHEY and CDR2 SVGEGT. CDR3 sequence: CASKGGAGPGTQYF. CDR3 DNA: TGTGCCAGCAAGGGAGGGGCGGGGCCTGGGACCCAGTACTTC.

This clonotype was counted a few times. The genes are TRBV18 and TRBJ2-5; 7 bases agree with TRBD1. Trimming at V came to 8 bases and at J to 1 base, leaving 4 bases not matched to a gene. Germline V gene sequence: CDR1 KGHSH, CDR2 LQKENI. The length of the CDR3 is 13 residues. CDR3 region: CASAQGSQETQYF. The CDR3 DNA is TGTGCCAGCGCACAGGGGAGCCAAGAGACCCAGTACTTC. Together with reference TRBV18 and TRBJ2-5, the CDR3 gives the full variable domain: NAGVMQNPRHLVRRRGQEARLRCSPMKGHSHVYWYRQLPEEGLKFMVYLQKENIIDESGMPKERFSAEFPKEGPSILRIQQVVRGDSAAYFCASAQGSQETQYFGPGTRLLVL.

The rearrangement uses TRBV5-1 and TRBJ2-3; maybe TRBD2 (7 bases). Germline V gene lookup returns CDR1 SGHRS and CDR2 YFSETQ. V dropped 0 bases and J dropped 5 bases, with 10 bases sitting between them. The CDR3 runs 14 residues. The CDR3 loop is CASSLAGGLDTQYF. DNA of the CDR3: TGCGCCAGCAGCTTGGCCGGGGGGCTAGATACGCAGTATTTT. Full variable domain (remainder filled in from reference TRBV5-1 and TRBJ2-3): KAGVTQTPRYLIKTRGQQVTLSCSPISGHRSVSWYQQTPGQGLQFLFEYFSETQRNKGNFPGRFSGRQFSNSRSEMNVSTLELGDSALYLCASSLAGGLDTQYFGPGTRLTVL.

This clonotype turned up a few times. This chain connects TRBV6-2 or TRBV6-3 to TRBJ1-5, with unresolved D. From germline, CDR1 is MNHEY and CDR2 SVGEGT. V lost 0 bases and J 10 bases, leaving 16 bases between the germline ends. This CDR3 spans 15 amino acids. The CDR3 bases are TGTGCCAGCAGTTACTCGAGTGGGGTGATGGATCCCCAGCATTTT. This sequence encodes CASSYSSGVMDPQHF.

For the CDR3, the DNA is TGTGCCAGCAGCCCACAGGGCTACTCCTACAATGAGCAGTTCTTC. This codes for CASSPQGYSYNEQFF. The V call is TRBV7-3, the J call TRBJ2-1, with TRBD1 as a possible D gene (6 bases). The length of the CDR3 is 15 residues. Trimming stripped 5 bases from V and 0 bases from J, with 11 bases between. In germline, CDR1 is SGHTA, CDR2 FQGTGA. The full variable domain, with the rest looked up from reference TRBV7-3 and TRBJ2-1, is GAGVSQTPSNKVTEKGKYVELRCDPISGHTALYWYRQSLGQGPEFLIYFQGTGAADDSGLPNDRFFAVRPEGSVSTLKIQRTERGDSAVYLCASSPQGYSYNEQFFGPGTRLTVL.